These 4 T cell receptor beta chains were all obtained from the same sample, sequenced in a study of blood T cell repertoires in COVID-19. TCRdb's copy holds only in-frame clones and misses some; the assay was immunoSEQ multiplex PCR. The table shows some 70,000 clones, with about 86% occurring only once. Sample: peripheral blood. These receptors were collected from a woman in her fifties or sixties with acute or convalescent COVID-19.

This sequence joins TRBV24-1 and TRBJ2-6; TRBD2 aligns across 10 bases. Per the germline V gene, CDR1 is KGHDR and CDR2 is SFDVKD. V shed 5 bases, J shed 1 base, and the junction held 4 bases outside the gene matches. The CDR3 has 17 amino acids. CDR3 in DNA: TGTGCCACCAGTGTAGCTAGCGGGAGATCTGGGGCCAACGTCCTGACTTTC. This gives the protein CATSVASGRSGANVLTF.

The chain has TRBV7-9 and TRBJ1-2; D is unresolved. The CDR3 length is 16 residues. Deletions cut 5 bases from V and 7 bases from J, with 23 bases between. Germline V gene lookup returns CDR1 SEHNR and CDR2 FQNEAQ (reference sequence). CDR3 protein: CASSPRRSANYGGYTF. The CDR3 nucleotides are TGTGCCAGCAGCCCCCGCCGCTCAGCGAATTATGGTGGCTACACCTTC.

V gene TRBV9 combines with J gene TRBJ2-1, with 7 bases matching TRBD2. The germline V gene has CDR1 SGDLS and CDR2 YYNGEE. Trimming took 4 bases from V and 16 from J; bases not matched to a gene: 14. The CDR3 totals 13 residues. The CDR3 DNA follows: TGTGCCAGCAGCCAGAACCCGGGAGGAACGGGATTCTTC. This codes for CASSQNPGGTGFF. The whole variable domain, filled in from reference TRBV9 and TRBJ2-1, reads DSGVTQTPKHLITATGQRVTLRCSPRSGDLSVYWYQQSLDQGLQFLIQYYNGEERAKGNILERFSAQQFPDLHSELNLSSLELGDSALYFCASSQNPGGTGFFGPGTRLTVL.

The V and J genes are TRBV5-1 and TRBJ2-1; D is possibly TRBD2 (5 bases). CDR3 length equals 12 residues. CDR1 and CDR2 (germline): SGHRS, YFSETQ. Trimming took off 4 bases at V and 6 bases at J, with 8 bases between the two ends. The CDR3 nucleotides read TGCGCCAGCAGCATAGGACTCAATGAGCAGTTCTTC. This translates into CASSIGLNEQFF.